This TCR beta chain was found in a study of cytomegalovirus exposure and HLA in healthy donors. The donors gave bone marrow, and they were healthy. Study outcomes and limitations: Under in vitro conditions, a few CMV-associated chains were confirmed as specific for CMV antigens.

60 Vbeta and 13 Jbeta primers were used in PCR. This table comes from immunoSEQ multiplex PCR, and its TCRdb copy is limited to in-frame clones, with some not included. The sample holds 120,000 or so clones, under 90% seen once. This clone was seen a single time. The antigen is undetermined. Sequenced input: PBMCs. The sequence was collected from a woman aged 40 to 49 in good health and CMV-seropositive.

The CDR3 DNA is TGTGCCAGCGAGGGGGCTACCTCTGGAAACACCATATATTTT. It encodes CASEGATSGNTIYF. The chain links TRBV5-6 to TRBJ1-3; 7 nucleotides line up with TRBD1. The junction had 4 bases not matched to a gene; V was cut back by 7 bases and J by 0 bases. Germline V lookup: CDR1 SGHDT, CDR2 YYEEEE. This CDR3 has 14 residues.